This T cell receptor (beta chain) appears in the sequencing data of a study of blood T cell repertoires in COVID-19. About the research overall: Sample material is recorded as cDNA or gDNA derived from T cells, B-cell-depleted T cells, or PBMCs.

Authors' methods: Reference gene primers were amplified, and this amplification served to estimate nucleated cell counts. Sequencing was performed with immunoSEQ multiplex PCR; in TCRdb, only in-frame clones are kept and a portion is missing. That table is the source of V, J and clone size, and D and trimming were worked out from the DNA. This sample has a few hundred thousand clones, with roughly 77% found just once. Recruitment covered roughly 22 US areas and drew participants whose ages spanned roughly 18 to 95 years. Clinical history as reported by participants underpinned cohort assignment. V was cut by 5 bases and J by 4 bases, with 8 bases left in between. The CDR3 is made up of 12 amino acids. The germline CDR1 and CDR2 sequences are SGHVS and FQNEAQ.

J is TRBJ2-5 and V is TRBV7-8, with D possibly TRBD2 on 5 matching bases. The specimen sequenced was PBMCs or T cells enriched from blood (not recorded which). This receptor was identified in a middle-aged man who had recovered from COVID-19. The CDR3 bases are TGTGCCAGCAGCACAGCGGTAGAGACCCAGTACTTC. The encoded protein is CASSTAVETQYF.